The rows below give T cell receptor beta chains drawn from one sample of a study of Ad26.COV2.S vaccination and SARS-CoV-2 variants. The method was immunoSEQ multiplex PCR; TCRdb's version includes in-frame clones alone and lacks a portion of them. The table records under 550,000 clones, more than 80% of them present only once. Sequencing was performed on peripheral blood, taken in a trial of Ad26.COV2.S vaccine versus placebo. Receptor source: a person between 18 and 60 years old who received the Ad26.COV2.S COVID-19 vaccine or a placebo. CDR3s leave out the opening cysteine and the closing phenylalanine or tryptophan.

cdr3_length j_call v_call cdr3_aa
16 TRBJ2-5 TRBV3-1/TRBV3-2 ASSHTGLAGVGQETQY
13 TRBJ2-3 TRBV7-8 ASRAGGRTTDTQY
13 TRBJ2-3 TRBV7-2 ASSLEAGVPDTQY
14 TRBJ2-1 TRBV6-5 ASSYSPDGSYNEQF
12 TRBJ1-6 TRBV3-1/TRBV3-2 ASSNRGSDSPLH
15 TRBJ2-2 TRBV4-3 ASSQDWSGGNTGELF
13 TRBJ2-3 TRBV11-3 ASSLASAGGDTQY
9 TRBJ2-7 TRBV28 ASSQNYEQY
13 TRBJ2-7 TRBV28 ASSPERRQNYEQY
10 TRBJ2-3 TRBV7-6 ASSLGKDTQY
14 TRBJ2-1 TRBV7-9 ASSPPGSSSYNEQF
13 TRBJ2-6 TRBV6-2/TRBV6-3 ASSVWSSGANVLT
12 TRBJ1-1 TRBV2 ASSERRMWTEAF
12 TRBJ1-2 TRBV5-6 ASSGAGTAQGYT